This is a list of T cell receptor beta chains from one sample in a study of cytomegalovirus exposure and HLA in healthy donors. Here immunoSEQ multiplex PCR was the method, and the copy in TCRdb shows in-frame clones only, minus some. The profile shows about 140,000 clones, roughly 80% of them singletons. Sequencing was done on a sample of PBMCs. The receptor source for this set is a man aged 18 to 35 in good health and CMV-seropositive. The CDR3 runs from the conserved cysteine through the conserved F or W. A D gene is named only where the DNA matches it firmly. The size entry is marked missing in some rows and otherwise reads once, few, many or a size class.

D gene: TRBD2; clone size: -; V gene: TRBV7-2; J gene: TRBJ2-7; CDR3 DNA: TGTGCCAGCAGCTTAGAGAGCGGGAGTAGCTACGAGCAGTACTTC; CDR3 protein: CASSLESGSSYEQYF
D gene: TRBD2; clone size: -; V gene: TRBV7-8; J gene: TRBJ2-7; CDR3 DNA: TGTGCCAGCAGCTTATATAGCGGGAGGTCCTACGAGCAGTACTTC; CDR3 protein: CASSLYSGRSYEQYF
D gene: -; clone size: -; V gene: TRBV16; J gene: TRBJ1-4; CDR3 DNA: TGTGCCAGCAGCCAAAATCCGGAAAAACTGTTTTTT; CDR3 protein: CASSQNPEKLFF
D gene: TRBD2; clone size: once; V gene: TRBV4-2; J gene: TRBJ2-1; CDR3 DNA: TGTGCCAGCAGCCAAGAGAAACTAGCGGGGGTCAATGAGCAGTTCTTC; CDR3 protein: CASSQEKLAGVNEQFF
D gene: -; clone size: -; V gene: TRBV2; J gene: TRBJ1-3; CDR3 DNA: TGTGCCAGCGAATTCCGGGGAGCTGGAAACACCATATATTTT; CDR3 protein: CASEFRGAGNTIYF
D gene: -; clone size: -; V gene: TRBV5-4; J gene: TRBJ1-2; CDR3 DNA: TGTGCCAGCAGCTTGGGGTCAGGGTCCTATGGCTACACCTTC; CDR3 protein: CASSLGSGSYGYTF
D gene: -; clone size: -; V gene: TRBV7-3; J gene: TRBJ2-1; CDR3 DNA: TGTGCCAGCAGCTTAACGGCGGGCCCTTACAATGAGCAGTTCTTC; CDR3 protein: CASSLTAGPYNEQFF
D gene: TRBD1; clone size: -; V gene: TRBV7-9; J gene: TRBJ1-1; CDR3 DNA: TGTGCCAGCAGCTTTCCGGACAGGGAAGCTTTCTTT; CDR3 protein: CASSFPDREAFF
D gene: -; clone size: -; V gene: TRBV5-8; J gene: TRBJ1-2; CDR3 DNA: TGTGCCAGCCCGAGGGCAGAACGTCTAGCTAACTATGGCTACACCTTC; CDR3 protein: CASPRAERLANYGYTF
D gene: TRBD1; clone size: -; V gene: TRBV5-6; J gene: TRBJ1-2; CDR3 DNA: TGTGCCAGCAGCTTGGGTGACAGGGAGAACTATGGCTACACCTTC; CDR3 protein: CASSLGDRENYGYTF
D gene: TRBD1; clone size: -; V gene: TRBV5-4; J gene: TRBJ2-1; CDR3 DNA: TGTGCCAGCAGCTTGGGGCAGGGGGATGGTGAGCAGTTCTTC; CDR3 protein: CASSLGQGDGEQFF
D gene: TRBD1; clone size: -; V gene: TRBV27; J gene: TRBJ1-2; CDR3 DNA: TGTGCCAGCAGTTTAACCGCAGGCAGGGGGATCTATGGCTACACCTTC; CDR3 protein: CASSLTAGRGIYGYTF
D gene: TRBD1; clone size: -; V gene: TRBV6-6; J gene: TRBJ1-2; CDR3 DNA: TGTGCCAGCAGTTACTCGACAGGGCTGGGAGGCTACACCTTC; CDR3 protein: CASSYSTGLGGYTF
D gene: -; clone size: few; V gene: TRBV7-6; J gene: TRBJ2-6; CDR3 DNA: TGTGCCAGCAGCTTAGTAGTCCCCTTCTCTGGGGCCAACGTCCTGACTTTC; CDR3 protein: CASSLVVPFSGANVLTF
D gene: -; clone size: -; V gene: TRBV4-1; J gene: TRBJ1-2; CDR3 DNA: TGCGCCAGCAGCCAAGATTATCCCCGGGGTCCGGGCTACACCTTC; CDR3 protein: CASSQDYPRGPGYTF
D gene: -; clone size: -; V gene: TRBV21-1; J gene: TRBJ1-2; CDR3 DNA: TGTGCCAGCAGCTTTACAGGAAAACCTTCTAACTATGGCTACACCTTC; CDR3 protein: CASSFTGKPSNYGYTF
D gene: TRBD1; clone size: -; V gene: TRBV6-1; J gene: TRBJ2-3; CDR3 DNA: TGTGCCAGCGGTAGGGACAGGGCGTACGATACGCAGTATTTT; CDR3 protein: CASGRDRAYDTQYF
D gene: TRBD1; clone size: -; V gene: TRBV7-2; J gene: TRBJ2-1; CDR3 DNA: TGTGCCAGCAGTCCCTCCGGGACAGGGGCCTTCAATGAGCAGTTCTTC; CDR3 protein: CASSPSGTGAFNEQFF